The rows below give T cell receptor beta chains drawn from one sample of a study of blood T cell repertoires in COVID-19. TCRdb's copy holds only in-frame clones and misses some; the assay was immunoSEQ multiplex PCR. The sample lists about 88,000 clones, about 88% occurring once. Material: peripheral blood. The receptors derive from a woman aged 80 or over with acute or convalescent COVID-19. CDR3s include the opening cysteine and the closing phenylalanine or tryptophan. Fields, in order: D gene, V gene, CDR3 protein. D genes are given only for firm matches.

. | TRBV2 | CASSDGVRTLSYNEQFF
. | TRBV27 | CASSRGGPYEQYF
TRBD1 | TRBV6-5 | CASGTGSGYTF
. | TRBV27 | CASRGQYTEAFF
TRBD2 | TRBV10-3 | CATASSGGTFSGANVLTF
. | TRBV7-6 | CASSLAPGLRSPLHF
. | TRBV28 | CASSLGGGGGYTF
. | TRBV6-2/TRBV6-3 | CASSYSKRGRSAKNIQYF
. | TRBV7-2 | CASSPDVGGNQPQHF
. | TRBV28 | CASGSLNNSPLHF
TRBD1 | TRBV27 | CASSFQGQGVANYGYTF
. | TRBV6-2/TRBV6-3 | CASSWAGARGETQYF
. | TRBV24-1 | CATGNEGDAGADYGYTF
. | TRBV27 | CASRASGTPNQPQHF
TRBD1 | TRBV12-5 | CASGPPGQVSGANVLTF
. | TRBV7-9 | CASSLDTVGNTIYF
. | TRBV7-2 | CASSPDSLFASGANVLTF
TRBD2 | TRBV28 | CASSSGGVDTGELFF
. | TRBV7-9 | CASSFISRGGARGYTF
. | TRBV19 | CASSFLGPGELFF
TRBD2 | TRBV29-1 | CSGRLAPETQYF
TRBD2 | TRBV15 | CATSRDVGTTYNEQFF
. | TRBV19 | CASSIGGAVTRGQPQHF
TRBD1 | TRBV5-1 | CASSLVGTGGAGYNEQFF
TRBD2 | TRBV5-1 | CASSVASGGYEQYF
. | TRBV7-2 | CASSLGQGRSYNEQFF
. | TRBV5-1 | CASSLGAASSYNEQFF
TRBD1 | TRBV28 | CASTTSGQGDEKLFF
TRBD2 | TRBV28 | CASSLAGGPYGELFF
. | TRBV7-7 | CASSPGPAVSAGELFF
. | TRBV19 | CASRSNREGTEAFF
TRBD1 | TRBV30 | CAWSVGSWDRGSYEQYF
. | TRBV6-5 | CASSYGLGSTEAFF
TRBD1 | TRBV18 | CASSLGTVQNTEAFF
. | TRBV6-2/TRBV6-3 | CASSYSGGPGELFF
TRBD2 | TRBV30 | CAWRDRTSGLGELFF
TRBD2 | TRBV13 | CASSPYLAGSYNEQFF
TRBD2 | TRBV29-1 | CSVEGTSGTEQFF
TRBD1 | TRBV6-2/TRBV6-3 | CASSAPGQGYSPLHF
. | TRBV7-9 | CASSFIQGTEAFF
TRBD1 | TRBV4-3 | CASSQETGLTSGANVLTF
. | TRBV10-3 | CAIKGELASQPQHF
. | TRBV28 | CASSSAGGRGNTIYF
TRBD1 | TRBV11-1 | CASSSMPGQGFYEQYF
. | TRBV7-9 | CASSLPLNTEAFF
. | TRBV6-5 | CASSYRGAVTDTQYF
. | TRBV2 | CASGSPTYEQYF
. | TRBV15 | CATSRDREGSHYGYTF
. | TRBV20-1 | CSASPTQGLAEAFF
TRBD1 | TRBV9 | CASSPGDREYEKLFF
. | TRBV19 | CASSSGTYEQYF
TRBD1 | TRBV2 | CASSGTGGEYGYTF
TRBD1 | TRBV2 | CASSARQGAYGYTF
. | TRBV7-2 | CASTGVGAYYYNEQFF
. | TRBV6-6 | CASSYNSWDSAGYTF